The source of this T cell receptor beta chain is a study of human T cells and chemical hapten exposure. Overall study: Diphenylcyclopropenone doses were given weekly to the scalps of patients across the roughly 23-week study. Whole-study findings and limits: Donors in the study had alopecia, meaning their immune response may differ from healthy people's.

Regarding time point: patch test 1, 2 weeks after DPC sensitization. The treatment is: therapeutic diphenylcyclopropenone sensitization with weekly scalp DPC. This clonotype occurred a few times. Its matching antigen is unknown. In TCRdb, the RACE reads were re-called with MiXCR into one record per CDR3 protein. The data hold approximately 400,000 distinct CDR3 sequences, with approximately 5.1% observed a single time. The CDR3 runs 16 residues. Looked up from germline, CDR1 is LGHNA and CDR2 is YNFKEQ. Trimming removed 3 bases from V and 1 base from J, with 14 bases in between. Sequencing was performed on whole blood, taken in connection with sensitization to the hapten diphenylcyclopropenone (DPC). This TCR was sampled from a woman between 45 and 60 years old with alopecia areata. Some clones in this sample may be carry-over from other donors' samples. The V and J genes are TRBV4-2 and TRBJ2-3, with D possibly matching TRBD2 (6 bases). The CDR3 coding sequence is TGTGCCAGCAGCCACTCTAGCGAGTGGGGCACAGATACGCAGTATTTT. Amino acids: CASSHSSEWGTDTQYF.